A selection of T cell receptor beta chains follows, all from one sample in a study of blood T cells in healthy people across ages. TCRdb re-derived calls from the 5' RACE reads in MiXCR, one entry per CDR3 protein. Of approximately 810,000 distinct CDR3 sequences in the sample, around 26% were seen once. Sequences were obtained from blood. These receptors originate from a woman at least 80 years old in good health. CDR3s include the opening cysteine and the closing phenylalanine or tryptophan. Fields, in order: D gene, J gene, clone size, V gene, CDR3 length, CDR3 protein, CDR3 DNA. The D gene is left open where the match is weak. Size is omitted from some rows. Given values are once, few, many or a class for expanded clones.

d_gene: .
j_gene: TRBJ2-7
abundance: .
v_gene: TRBV7-2
len: 14
CDR3aa: CASSLGVNSHEQYF
CDR3nt: TGTGCCAGCAGCTTAGGTGTCAACTCCCATGAGCAGTACTTC

d_gene: .
j_gene: TRBJ2-3
abundance: many
v_gene: TRBV12-3/TRBV12-4
len: 14
CDR3aa: CASSLQDPRGTQYF
CDR3nt: TGTGCCAGCAGTTTACAGGATCCAAGGGGTACGCAGTATTTT

d_gene: .
j_gene: TRBJ1-3
abundance: .
v_gene: TRBV4-1
len: 13
CDR3aa: CASSQADANTIYF
CDR3nt: TGCGCCAGCAGCCAAGCGGACGCGAACACCATATATTTT

d_gene: TRBD1
j_gene: TRBJ1-4
abundance: few
v_gene: TRBV20-1
len: 16
CDR3aa: CSARDWSQGAGEKLFF
CDR3nt: TGCAGTGCTAGAGATTGGAGCCAGGGGGCAGGGGAAAAACTGTTTTTT

d_gene: .
j_gene: TRBJ2-7
abundance: .
v_gene: TRBV7-9
len: 12
CDR3aa: CAGQSRAYEQYF
CDR3nt: TGTGCAGGTCAGAGTAGAGCCTACGAGCAGTACTTC

d_gene: .
j_gene: TRBJ2-7
abundance: .
v_gene: TRBV20-1
len: 12
CDR3aa: CSARVGAYEQYF
CDR3nt: TGCAGTGCTAGAGTGGGGGCGTATGAGCAGTACTTC

d_gene: TRBD1
j_gene: TRBJ2-3
abundance: many
v_gene: TRBV27
len: 15
CDR3aa: CASRIRTGLADTQYF
CDR3nt: TGTGCCAGCAGGATACGGACAGGGCTGGCAGATACGCAGTATTTT

d_gene: .
j_gene: TRBJ1-4
abundance: few
v_gene: TRBV20-1
len: 13
CDR3aa: CSANRDSNEKLFF
CDR3nt: TGCAGTGCTAATAGGGACTCAAATGAAAAACTGTTTTTT

d_gene: .
j_gene: TRBJ2-5
abundance: many
v_gene: TRBV7-2
len: 15
CDR3aa: CASSPWTVNQETQYF
CDR3nt: TGTGCCAGCAGCCCCTGGACAGTGAACCAAGAGACCCAGTACTTC

d_gene: .
j_gene: TRBJ1-6
abundance: many
v_gene: TRBV7-2
len: 16
CDR3aa: CASSSQGSAYNSPLHF
CDR3nt: TGTGCCAGCAGCTCACAGGGATCGGCCTATAATTCACCCCTCCACTTT

d_gene: .
j_gene: TRBJ2-6
abundance: many
v_gene: TRBV5-1
len: 21
CDR3aa: CASSLETGTRLAPSGANVLTF
CDR3nt: TGCGCCAGCAGCTTGGAAACCGGGACAAGGCTAGCTCCCTCTGGGGCCAACGTCCTGACTTTC

d_gene: .
j_gene: TRBJ2-1
abundance: many
v_gene: TRBV29-1
len: 12
CDR3aa: CSVEVRNNEQFF
CDR3nt: TGCAGCGTTGAGGTCAGAAACAATGAGCAGTTCTTC

d_gene: .
j_gene: TRBJ2-3
abundance: .
v_gene: TRBV6-2/TRBV6-3
len: 15
CDR3aa: CASSMGPGGGNTQYF
CDR3nt: TGTGCCAGCAGTATGGGCCCAGGGGGGGGTAATACGCAGTATTTT

d_gene: .
j_gene: TRBJ1-5
abundance: few
v_gene: TRBV2
len: 13
CDR3aa: CASSRRLDQPQHF
CDR3nt: TGTGCCAGCAGTAGGCGGCTAGATCAGCCCCAGCATTTT

d_gene: .
j_gene: TRBJ2-3
abundance: once
v_gene: TRBV12-3/TRBV12-4
len: 12
CDR3aa: CAIRGSADTEYF
CDR3nt: TGTGCCATCCGGGGGAGCGCAGATACGGAGTATTTT

d_gene: .
j_gene: TRBJ1-1
abundance: .
v_gene: TRBV3-1
len: 12
CDR3aa: CASSQRDFEAFF
CDR3nt: TGTGCCAGCAGCCAGCGGGACTTTGAAGCTTTCTTT

d_gene: TRBD1
j_gene: TRBJ1-5
abundance: few
v_gene: TRBV18
len: 15
CDR3aa: CASSPTTGRNQPQHF
CDR3nt: TGTGCCAGCTCACCTACGACAGGGCGCAATCAGCCCCAGCATTTT

d_gene: .
j_gene: TRBJ2-5
abundance: few
v_gene: TRBV27
len: 14
CDR3aa: CASSPGWIQETQYF
CDR3nt: TGTGCCAGCAGTCCCGGATGGATCCAAGAGACCCAGTACTTC

d_gene: .
j_gene: TRBJ1-2
abundance: few
v_gene: TRBV2
len: 12
CDR3aa: CASRSLNYGYTF
CDR3nt: TGTGCCAGCAGGTCCCTTAACTATGGCTACACCTTC

d_gene: .
j_gene: TRBJ2-7
abundance: .
v_gene: TRBV7-2
len: 13
CDR3aa: CASSLGNYYEQYF
CDR3nt: TGTGCCAGCAGCTTAGGGAACTACTACGAGCAGTACTTC

d_gene: TRBD2
j_gene: TRBJ2-2
abundance: .
v_gene: TRBV20-1
len: 18
CDR3aa: CSARDRRGRGANTGELFF
CDR3nt: TGCAGTGCTAGAGATAGGCGCGGCCGGGGGGCGAACACCGGGGAGCTGTTTTTT

d_gene: .
j_gene: TRBJ2-6
abundance: many
v_gene: TRBV27
len: 15
CDR3aa: CASSYTLSGANVLTF
CDR3nt: TGTGCCAGCAGTTATACTTTATCTGGGGCCAACGTCCTGACTTTC

d_gene: TRBD1
j_gene: TRBJ2-5
abundance: many
v_gene: TRBV7-2
len: 16
CDR3aa: CASSRTGTGGQETQYF
CDR3nt: TGTGCCAGCAGCAGAACCGGGACAGGGGGACAAGAGACCCAGTACTTC

d_gene: TRBD2
j_gene: TRBJ2-1
abundance: many
v_gene: TRBV19
len: 16
CDR3aa: CASSPLFSGGAGEQFF
CDR3nt: TGTGCCAGTAGTCCCCTTTTTAGCGGGGGGGCGGGTGAGCAGTTCTTC

d_gene: .
j_gene: TRBJ2-5
abundance: .
v_gene: TRBV15
len: 15
CDR3aa: CATSRDQGAQETRYF
CDR3nt: TGTGCCACCAGCAGAGATCAGGGCGCCCAAGAGACCCGGTACTTC

d_gene: .
j_gene: TRBJ2-1
abundance: .
v_gene: TRBV5-5
len: 13
CDR3aa: CASSFLPYNEQFF
CDR3nt: TGTGCCAGCAGCTTTCTTCCCTACAATGAGCAGTTCTTC

d_gene: TRBD1
j_gene: TRBJ1-5
abundance: .
v_gene: TRBV7-8
len: 15
CDR3aa: CASSLNQGAGQPQHF
CDR3nt: TGTGCCAGCAGCTTAAATCAGGGGGCGGGTCAGCCCCAGCATTTT

d_gene: .
j_gene: TRBJ1-1
abundance: .
v_gene: TRBV6-1
len: 15
CDR3aa: CASSELVRSNTEAFF
CDR3nt: TGTGCCAGCAGTGAATTAGTCAGATCGAACACTGAAGCTTTCTTT

d_gene: TRBD2
j_gene: TRBJ2-2
abundance: many
v_gene: TRBV6-5
len: 16
CDR3aa: CASSPPGRGGTGELFF
CDR3nt: TGTGCCAGCAGTCCCCCCGGGCGGGGGGGCACCGGGGAGCTGTTTTTT

d_gene: .
j_gene: TRBJ2-3
abundance: few
v_gene: TRBV20-1
len: 14
CDR3aa: CSARRTVSTDTQYF
CDR3nt: TGCAGTGCTAGAAGGACAGTGAGCACAGATACGCAGTATTTT

d_gene: .
j_gene: TRBJ2-2
abundance: .
v_gene: TRBV20-1
len: 11
CDR3aa: CSAGDTGELFF
CDR3nt: TGCAGTGCAGGGGACACCGGGGAGCTGTTTTTT

d_gene: .
j_gene: TRBJ2-7
abundance: many
v_gene: TRBV6-6
len: 15
CDR3aa: CASSPARGFSYEQYF
CDR3nt: TGTGCCAGCAGTCCCGCCCGGGGGTTCTCCTACGAGCAGTACTTC

d_gene: TRBD2
j_gene: TRBJ2-3
abundance: many
v_gene: TRBV6-6
len: 15
CDR3aa: CASSTGLAGTDTQYF
CDR3nt: TGTGCCAGCAGTACCGGACTAGCGGGGACAGATACGCAGTATTTT

d_gene: TRBD2
j_gene: TRBJ2-1
abundance: .
v_gene: TRBV29-1
len: 15
CDR3aa: CSVGIGTSGNDEQFF
CDR3nt: TGCAGCGTTGGGATCGGGACTAGCGGGAACGATGAGCAGTTCTTC

d_gene: TRBD2
j_gene: TRBJ2-5
abundance: few
v_gene: TRBV6-2/TRBV6-3
len: 13
CDR3aa: CASRLAGQGTQYF
CDR3nt: TGTGCCAGCCGTCTAGCGGGGCAAGGGACCCAGTACTTC

d_gene: .
j_gene: TRBJ1-5
abundance: many
v_gene: TRBV6-2/TRBV6-3
len: 13
CDR3aa: CASSYERDQPQHF
CDR3nt: TGTGCCAGCAGTTACGAAAGGGATCAGCCCCAGCATTTT

d_gene: TRBD1
j_gene: TRBJ2-7
abundance: many
v_gene: TRBV5-6
len: 17
CDR3aa: CASSLSYTGTGMGEQYF
CDR3nt: TGTGCCAGCAGCCTCTCCTACACCGGGACAGGGATGGGAGAGCAGTACTTC

d_gene: TRBD2
j_gene: TRBJ2-5
abundance: .
v_gene: TRBV30
len: 18
CDR3aa: CAWSVGATSGGARETQYF
CDR3nt: TGTGCCTGGAGTGTAGGGGCGACTAGCGGGGGGGCGAGGGAGACCCAGTACTTC

d_gene: .
j_gene: TRBJ1-2
abundance: many
v_gene: TRBV4-3
len: 17
CDR3aa: CASSQDDSGVGGDGYTF
CDR3nt: TGCGCCAGCAGCCAAGATGACAGTGGAGTAGGGGGTGATGGCTACACCTTC

d_gene: .
j_gene: TRBJ2-7
abundance: many
v_gene: TRBV11-2
len: 14
CDR3aa: CASSLTRGTYEQYF
CDR3nt: TGTGCCAGCAGCTTAACGAGGGGGACCTACGAGCAGTACTTC

d_gene: TRBD1
j_gene: TRBJ1-2
abundance: many
v_gene: TRBV29-1
len: 13
CDR3aa: CSVVDRTSYGYTF
CDR3nt: TGCAGCGTAGTGGACAGGACATCCTATGGCTACACCTTC

d_gene: TRBD1
j_gene: TRBJ1-1
abundance: many
v_gene: TRBV7-2
len: 16
CDR3aa: CASTPGQALLNTEAFF
CDR3nt: TGTGCCAGCACTCCGGGACAGGCCCTTCTAAACACTGAAGCTTTCTTT

d_gene: .
j_gene: TRBJ2-7
abundance: .
v_gene: TRBV11-2
len: 14
CDR3aa: CASSWGQGCDEQYF
CDR3nt: TGTGCCAGCAGCTGGGGCCAGGGCTGCGACGAGCAGTACTTC

d_gene: .
j_gene: TRBJ2-4
abundance: many
v_gene: TRBV3-1
len: 15
CDR3aa: CASSFGPSGGNIQYF
CDR3nt: TGTGCCAGCAGCTTCGGGCCATCAGGCGGAAACATTCAGTACTTC

d_gene: .
j_gene: TRBJ1-5
abundance: many
v_gene: TRBV25-1
len: 14
CDR3aa: CASSGSSGNQPQHF
CDR3nt: TGTGCCAGCAGTGGGTCCTCAGGGAATCAGCCCCAGCATTTT

d_gene: TRBD1
j_gene: TRBJ1-4
abundance: few
v_gene: TRBV5-4
len: 14
CDR3aa: CASSTGQGYEKLFF
CDR3nt: TGTGCCAGCAGCACGGGACAGGGGTACGAAAAACTGTTTTTT